This T cell receptor (beta chain) was sequenced in a study of metastatic and nonmetastatic thyroid tumors. Study-level background: From malignant and benign thyroid patients, repertoires in blood and in tumor or nodule tissue were compared. Study outcomes and limitations: It was reported that TCR beta diversity was significantly higher in malignant thyroid tumors than benign nodules, in blood and tumor.

TCRdb reprocessed the PCR reads via MiXCR. Among around 5,000 clones, 32% were seen once, and the ten largest hold 24%. Germline CDR1 reads SGHTA; CDR2 reads FQGNSA. Trimming removed 5 bases from V and 1 base from J, with 14 bases in between. The length of the CDR3 is 15 residues. All patients were treatment-naive before thyroid surgery. By share, this clone ranks as medium-sized. Its matching antigen is unknown. This clonotype was sampled from a female donor with papillary thyroid cancer or a benign thyroid nodule (not recorded which). Some clones in this sample may be carry-over from other donors' samples. V usage is TRBV7-2 and J usage is TRBJ1-1; D is unresolved. The sequenced sample consisted of adjacent normal tissue. The CDR3 DNA follows: TGTGCCAGCAGCGCCGGGCAAGCGGCGAACACTGAAGCTTTCTTT. Amino acid sequence: CASSAGQAANTEAFF.